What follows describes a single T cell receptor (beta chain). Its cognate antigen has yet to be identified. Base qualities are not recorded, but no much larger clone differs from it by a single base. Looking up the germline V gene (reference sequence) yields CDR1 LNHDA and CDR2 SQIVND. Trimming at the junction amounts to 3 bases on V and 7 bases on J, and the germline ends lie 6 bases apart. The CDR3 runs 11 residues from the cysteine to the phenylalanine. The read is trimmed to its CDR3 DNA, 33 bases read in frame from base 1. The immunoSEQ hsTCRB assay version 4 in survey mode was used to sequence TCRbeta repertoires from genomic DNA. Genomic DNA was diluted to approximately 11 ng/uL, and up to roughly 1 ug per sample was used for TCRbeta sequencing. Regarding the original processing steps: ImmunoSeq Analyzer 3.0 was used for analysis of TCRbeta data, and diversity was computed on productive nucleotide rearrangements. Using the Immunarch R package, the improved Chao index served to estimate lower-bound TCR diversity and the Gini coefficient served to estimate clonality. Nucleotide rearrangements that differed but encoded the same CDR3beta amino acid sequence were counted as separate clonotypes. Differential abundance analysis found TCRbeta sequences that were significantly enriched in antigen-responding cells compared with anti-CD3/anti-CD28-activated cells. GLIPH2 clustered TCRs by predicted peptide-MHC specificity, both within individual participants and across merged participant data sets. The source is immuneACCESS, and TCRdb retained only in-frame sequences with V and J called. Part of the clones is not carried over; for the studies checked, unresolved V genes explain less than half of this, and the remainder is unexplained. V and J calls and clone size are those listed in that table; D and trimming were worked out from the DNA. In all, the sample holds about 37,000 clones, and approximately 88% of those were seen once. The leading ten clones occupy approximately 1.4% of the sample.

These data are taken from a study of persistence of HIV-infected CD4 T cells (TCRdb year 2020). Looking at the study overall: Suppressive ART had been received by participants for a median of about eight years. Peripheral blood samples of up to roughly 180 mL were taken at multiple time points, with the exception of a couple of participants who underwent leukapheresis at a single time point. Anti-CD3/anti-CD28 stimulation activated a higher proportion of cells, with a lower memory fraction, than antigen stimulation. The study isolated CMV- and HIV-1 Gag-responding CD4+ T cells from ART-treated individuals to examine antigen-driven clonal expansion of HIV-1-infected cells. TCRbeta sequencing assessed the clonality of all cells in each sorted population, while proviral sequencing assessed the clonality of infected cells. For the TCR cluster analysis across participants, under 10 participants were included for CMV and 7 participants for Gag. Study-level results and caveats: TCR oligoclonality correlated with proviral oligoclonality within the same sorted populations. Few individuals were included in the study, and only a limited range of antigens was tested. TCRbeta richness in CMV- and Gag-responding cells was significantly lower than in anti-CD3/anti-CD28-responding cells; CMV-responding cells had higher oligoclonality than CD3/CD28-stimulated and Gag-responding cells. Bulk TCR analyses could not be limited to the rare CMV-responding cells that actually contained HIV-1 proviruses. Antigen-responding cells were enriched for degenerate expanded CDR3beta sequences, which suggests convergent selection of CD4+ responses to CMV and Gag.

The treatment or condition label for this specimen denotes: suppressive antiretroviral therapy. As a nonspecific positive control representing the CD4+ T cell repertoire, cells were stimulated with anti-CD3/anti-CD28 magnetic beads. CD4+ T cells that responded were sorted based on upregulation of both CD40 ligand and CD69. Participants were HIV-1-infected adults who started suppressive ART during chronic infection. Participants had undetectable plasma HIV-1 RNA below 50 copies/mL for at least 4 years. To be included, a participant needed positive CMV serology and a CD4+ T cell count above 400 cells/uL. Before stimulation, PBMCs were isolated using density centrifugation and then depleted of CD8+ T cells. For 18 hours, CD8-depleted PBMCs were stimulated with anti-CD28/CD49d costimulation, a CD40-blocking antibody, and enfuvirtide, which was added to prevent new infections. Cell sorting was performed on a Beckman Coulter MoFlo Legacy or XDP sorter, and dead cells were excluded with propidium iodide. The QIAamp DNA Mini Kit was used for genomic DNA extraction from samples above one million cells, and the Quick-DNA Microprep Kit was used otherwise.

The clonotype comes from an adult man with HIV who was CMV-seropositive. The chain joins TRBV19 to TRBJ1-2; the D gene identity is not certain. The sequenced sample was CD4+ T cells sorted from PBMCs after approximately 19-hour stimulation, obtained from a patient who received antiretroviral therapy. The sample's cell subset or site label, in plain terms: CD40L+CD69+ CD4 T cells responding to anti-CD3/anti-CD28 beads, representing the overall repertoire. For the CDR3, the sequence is CASSILGGYTF. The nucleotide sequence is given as TGTGCCAGTAGTATCCTGGGTGGCTACACCTTC. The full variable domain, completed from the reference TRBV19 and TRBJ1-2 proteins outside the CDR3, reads DGGITQSPKYLFRKEGQNVTLSCEQNLNHDAMYWYRQDPGQGLRLIYYSQIVNDFQKGDIAEGYSVSREKKESFPLTVTSAQKNPTAFYLCASSILGGYTFGSGTRLTVV.